The 14 T cell receptor beta chains below all came from one sample that was sequenced in a study of T cell responses to AZD1222 COVID-19 vaccine. The method was immunoSEQ multiplex PCR; TCRdb's version includes in-frame clones alone and lacks a portion of them. The data contain 60,000 to 80,000 clones, around 86% of them singletons. Material: peripheral blood, obtained on day 0 of AZD1222 vaccination. The source of these receptors is an adult in good health.

CDR3 nucleotides: TGTGCCAGCAGTGGAAAGGGGAGATTTGAAGCTTTCTTT. The encoded protein is CASSGKGRFEAFF. The rearrangement links TRBV2 to TRBJ1-1; TRBD1 might be the D (5 bases). The germline V gene encodes CDR1 SNHLY and CDR2 FYNNEI. V was pared by 4 bases and J by 7 bases, with 13 bases between. There are 13 residues in the CDR3.

The chain combines TRBV5-1 with TRBJ2-1; D is perhaps TRBD1 (5 bases). The CDR3 covers 14 residues. Germline V lookup: CDR1 SGHRS, CDR2 YFSETQ. The V end was cut by 6 bases, the J end by 3 bases, with 13 bases between. The CDR3 spells CASKLGQGYNEQFF. DNA of the CDR3: TGCGCCAGCAAGCTGGGGCAGGGCTACAATGAGCAGTTCTTC.

This clone was detected only a few times. The V gene is TRBV19, the J gene TRBJ1-1; perhaps TRBD1 as D (6 bases). The CDR3 loop spans 14 amino acids. Germline CDR1 and CDR2: LNHDA and SQIVND (reference sequence). The V gene lost 7 bases and the J gene lost 1 base, with 13 bases spanning the gap. CDR3 amino acids: CASTREGGNTEAFF. The CDR3 DNA is TGTGCCAGTACCAGGGAGGGGGGGAACACTGAAGCTTTCTTT.

V is TRBV29-1 and J is TRBJ1-1; D may be TRBD1 (5 bases). Trimming left V 3 bases short and J 3 bases short, with 20 bases between. CDR1 SQVTM and CDR2 ANQGSEA come from the germline V gene. This CDR3 spans 16 amino acids. The CDR3 loop is CSVDAGRMVKYTEAFF. CDR3 sequence (DNA): TGCAGCGTTGACGCAGGGAGAATGGTTAAGTACACTGAAGCTTTCTTT.

The rearrangement uses TRBV3-1 (or the pseudogene TRBV3-2) and TRBJ2-3, with 12 bases identical to TRBD2. There are 18 residues in the CDR3. Germline V gene sequence: CDR1 LGHDT, CDR2 YNNKEL (reference sequence). V lost 0 bases, J lost 1 base, and 5 bases stayed unmatched. The DNA for the CDR3 is TGTGCCAGCAGCCAAGATTGGACTAGCGGGGCACGCACAGATACGCAGTATTTT. Translating gives CASSQDWTSGARTDTQYF.

This chain links TRBV9 with TRBJ1-3; 7 bases align to TRBD1. Germline-derived CDR1 and CDR2 are SGDLS and YYNGEE. The CDR3 contains 16 residues. With 3 bases clipped from V and 4 bases from J, the junction kept 10 bases outside the gene matches. CDR3 DNA sequence: TGTGCCAGCAGCGCGGGAGTGGGACAGCTCGGAAACACCATATATTTT. It specifies CASSAGVGQLGNTIYF.

This clone has just a few counts. CDR3 in DNA: TGTGCCTGGAGTGGGGGGCTGAGCAATCAGCCCCAGCATTTT. Translating it yields CAWSGGLSNQPQHF. The rearrangement uses TRBV30 and TRBJ1-5; tentatively, D is TRBD1 (6 bases). Trimming pared 1 base from V and 1 base from J, leaving 8 bases between. The CDR3 is 14 amino acids. Germline V gene sequence: CDR1 GTSNPN, CDR2 SVGIG (reference sequence).

This clone was counted a single time. The CDR3 loop reads CASSLEQGAGELFF. The CDR3 nucleotides read TGTGCCAGCAGCTTGGAGCAGGGCGCCGGGGAGCTGTTTTTT. The chain carries TRBV5-4 and TRBJ2-2, with D possibly being TRBD1 (5 bases). Germline V gene lookup returns CDR1 SGHNT and CDR2 YYREEE (reference sequence). The CDR3 sequence is 14 residues long. With 0 bases removed from V and 6 bases from J, the gap between germline ends came to 9 bases.

J is TRBJ2-7 and V is TRBV28, with no clear D. The CDR3 runs 13 residues. The germline V gene has CDR1 MDHEN and CDR2 SYDVKM. Trimming cost V 6 bases and J 1 base, with 10 bases left between them. CDR3 in DNA: TGTGCCAGCAGCGGCTGGATTTCCTACGAGCAGTACTTC. Encoded protein: CASSGWISYEQYF.

The chain is built from TRBV6-1 and TRBJ1-3, with D possibly TRBD1 on 6 matching bases. This CDR3 has 14 amino acids. In germline, CDR1 is MNHNS, CDR2 SASEGT. The ends were cut back, 2 bases at V and 7 bases at J, with 12 bases in the middle. The CDR3 DNA is TGTGCCAGCAGTGAACAGGGGTGGTTGAACACCATATATTTT. It is translated as CASSEQGWLNTIYF.

The V and J genes are TRBV6-5 and TRBJ2-7, with D perhaps given as TRBD1 or TRBD2 (5 bases each). Trimming pared 4 bases from V and 0 bases from J, leaving 16 bases between. The CDR3 length is 16 residues. CDR1 is MNHEY, CDR2 SVGAGI, per germline. The CDR3, as DNA: TGTGCCAGCAGTTCCCCTAGCAGGGCAGCCTCCTACGAGCAGTACTTC. It yields the protein CASSSPSRAASYEQYF.

This clone has more than one count but fewer than ten. This chain connects TRBV9 to TRBJ1-3; D perhaps matches TRBD1 (5 bases). The CDR3 sequence is 19 residues long. Germline-derived CDR1 and CDR2 are SGDLS and YYNGEE. Trimming pared 4 bases from V and 0 bases from J, leaving 23 bases between. The CDR3 loop reads CASSPIVGDASSSGNTIYF. CDR3 DNA sequence: TGTGCCAGCAGCCCCATCGTAGGGGACGCCTCCTCCTCTGGAAACACCATATATTTT.

This clone was picked up a small number of times. The rearrangement joins TRBV30 to TRBJ1-1; tentative D call: TRBD1 (6 bases). This CDR3 region has 12 residues. The germline V gene has CDR1 GTSNPN and CDR2 SVGIG (reference sequence). Trimming removed 3 bases at V and 5 bases at J, with 10 bases between. The CDR3 loop is CAWRRGNTEAFF. The CDR3 nucleotides are TGTGCCTGGAGGAGGGGGAATACTGAAGCTTTCTTT. Filled out from reference TRBV30 and TRBJ1-1, the complete variable domain reads SQTIHQWPATLVQPVGSPLSLECTVEGTSNPNLYWYRQAAGRGLQLLFYSVGIGQISSEVPQNLSASRPQDRQFILSSKKLLLSDSGFYLCAWRRGNTEAFFGQGTRLTVV.

The chain recombines TRBV6-2 or TRBV6-3 with TRBJ2-7, with 7 bases matching TRBD1. With 2 bases clipped from V and 5 bases from J, the junction kept 12 bases outside the gene matches. The CDR3 runs to 16 residues. CDR1 is MNHEY, CDR2 SVGEGT, per germline. The CDR3 DNA follows: TGTGCCAGCAGTTACGTGACAGGGCAGAGCATCAACGAGCAGTACTTC. It specifies CASSYVTGQSINEQYF.